These 3 T cell receptor beta chains were sequenced from one sample in a study of T-cell memory formation after mild COVID-19. TCRdb redid the calling of the 5' RACE reads with MiXCR, one entry per CDR3 protein. The sample records 500,000 to 550,000 distinct CDR3 sequences, over 20% being singletons. The sample was PBMCs or a T cell subset sorted from them (not recorded which). Receptor source: an adult woman who had mild COVID-19 (a few samples of this study predate the infection). Cell type and time point are not known.

The gene calls are TRBV7-9 and TRBJ2-3; D perhaps matches TRBD1 (6 bases). V was clipped by 3 bases and J by 3 bases, with 13 bases between them. The CDR3 sequence is 15 residues long. Germline V gives CDR1 SEHNR, CDR2 FQNEAQ (reference sequence). CDR3: CASSFGGRNTDTQYF. CDR3 in DNA: TGTGCCAGCAGCTTTGGGGGCAGGAATACAGATACGCAGTATTTT. The entire variable domain, with the rest obtained from reference TRBV7-9 and TRBJ2-3, is as follows: DTGVSQNPRHKITKRGQNVTFRCDPISEHNRLYWYRQTLGQGPEFLTYFQNEAQLEKSRLLSDRFSAERPKGSFSTLEIQRTEQGDSAMYLCASSFGGRNTDTQYFGPGTRLTVL.

The rearrangement uses TRBV2 and TRBJ2-1; TRBD2 matches at 8 bases. Trimming cost V 1 base and J 11 bases; bases outside gene matches: 25. The length of the CDR3 is 20 residues. The germline V gene has CDR1 SNHLY and CDR2 FYNNEI. CDR3 residues: CASSEGAFVGSRLAGSKQFF. The CDR3 DNA reads TGTGCCAGCAGTGAAGGGGCATTCGTCGGTAGTAGGCTAGCGGGTTCAAAGCAGTTCTTC.

The rearrangement uses TRBV7-2 and TRBJ2-1, with a possible D match to TRBD1 (5 bases). Germline-derived CDR1 and CDR2 are SGHTA and FQGNSA. V lost 2 bases and J lost 9, with 8 bases in between. The CDR3 is 12 amino acids. Here the CDR3 DNA reads TGTGCCAGCAGCTTACAGGGTAGTGAGCAGTTCTTC. This encodes CASSLQGSEQFF.